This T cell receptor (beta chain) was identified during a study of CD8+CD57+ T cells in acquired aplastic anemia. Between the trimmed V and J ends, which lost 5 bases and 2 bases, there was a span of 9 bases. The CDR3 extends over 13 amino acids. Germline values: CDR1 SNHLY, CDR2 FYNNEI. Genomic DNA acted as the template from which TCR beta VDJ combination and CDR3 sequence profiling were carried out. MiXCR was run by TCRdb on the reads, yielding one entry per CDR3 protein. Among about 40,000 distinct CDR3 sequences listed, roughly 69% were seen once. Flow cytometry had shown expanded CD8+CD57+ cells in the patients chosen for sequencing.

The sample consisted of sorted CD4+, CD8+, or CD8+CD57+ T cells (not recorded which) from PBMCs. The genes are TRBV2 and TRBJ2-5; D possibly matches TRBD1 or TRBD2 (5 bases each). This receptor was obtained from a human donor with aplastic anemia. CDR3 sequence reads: CASSRGGQETQYF. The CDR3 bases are TGTGCCAGCAGTCGGGGCGGGCAAGAGACCCAGTACTTC.